This T cell receptor (beta chain) was sequenced in a study of Graves' ophthalmopathy and Graves' hyperthyroidism. The authors amplified TCR beta CDR3 regions from RNA transcripts. HTBI-primed first-round RT-PCR preceded second-round multiplex PCR. TCRdb redid the calling of the multiplex PCR reads with MiXCR, one entry per CDR3 protein. The data show over 200,000 distinct CDR3 sequences, roughly 27% seen once. Study findings and constraints: Ophthalmopathy could be told apart from stable hyperthyroidism by a 13-signature model (approximately 90% sensitivity, over 65% specificity). Forecasting of ophthalmopathy progression by the model achieved around 68% sensitivity and around 77% specificity.

This clonotype has ten or more counts. Antigen: not known. The material sequenced was peripheral blood. This TCR was sampled from a man over 45 with Graves' ophthalmopathy.

The CDR3 DNA sequence: TGTGCCAGCAGCACAAACCTGGGGAACTATGGCTACACCTTC. Encoded protein: CASSTNLGNYGYTF. The chain employs TRBV12-3 or TRBV12-4 and TRBJ1-2; D remains ambiguous. CDR3 length: 14 amino acids. The ends were cut back, 6 bases at V and 2 bases at J, with 13 bases in the middle.